This TCR beta chain appears in the sequencing data of a study of T cell clonotyping in hematopoietic cell transplantation. Regarding the study as a whole: After transplant, recipient diversity fell while pathologically expanded clonotypes grew through day 180. Broader posttransplant TCR repertoire diversity was predicted by graft donor and pretransplant recipient Inverse Simpson Index values. At the given depth, recipient repertoires were over 97% de novo clonotypes.

Per the germline V gene, CDR1 is SGHTA and CDR2 is FQGTGA. The CDR3 is 14 amino acids. V was pared by 1 base and J by 8 bases, with 1 base of the junction left unmatched. Note on this clone: Antigen unknown.

This table comes from immunoSEQ multiplex PCR, and its TCRdb copy is limited to in-frame clones, with some not included. The sample holds 12,000 or so clones, roughly 87% seen once. The source material was peripheral blood mononuclear cells. This TCR came from a human donor who either received an allogeneic hematopoietic cell transplant for a myeloid malignancy or was a related donor (not recorded which). Some clones in this sample may be carry-over from other donors' samples. The rearrangement links TRBV7-3 to TRBJ2-1, with TRBD2 identical over 11 bases. DNA for the CDR3: TGTGCCAGCAGCTTAATGGGACTAGCGGATGAGCAGTTCTTC. Encoded protein: CASSLMGLADEQFF.